These 11 T cell receptor beta chains were sequenced from one sample in a study of regulatory T cells in long-lasting Graves disease. Time point of the sample: persistent/refractory GD, antithyroid drugs over 5 years with positive TRAb. Extracted PBMC RNA gave rise to the TCR library. Arm-PCR of CDR3 regions and iRepertoire HTBI primers were the basis on which TCR beta libraries were built. MiXCR, applied by TCRdb to the multiplex PCR reads, yields one record per CDR3 protein. The repertoire holds 350,000 to 500,000 distinct CDR3 sequences, with about 21% as singletons. Sequencing was performed on peripheral blood mononuclear cells (PBMCs), taken when the disease was refractory, from a patient treated with antithyroid drugs. Every receptor here comes from a female donor with Graves disease.

This clonotype was seen a handful of times. This chain joins TRBV30 and TRBJ1-5; D is possibly TRBD1 (6 bases). The germline CDR1 and CDR2 sequences are GTSNPN and SVGIG (reference sequence). The CDR3 is made up of 20 amino acids. Trimming removed 1 base at V and 0 bases at J, with 25 bases between. CDR3 sequence reads: CAWSAILWTEPDYSNQPQHF. The CDR3 DNA is TGTGCCTGGAGTGCGATACTTTGGACAGAACCGGATTATAGCAATCAGCCCCAGCATTTT.

CDR3 nucleotide sequence: TGTGCCAGCAGTTTACAAACCTACAATGAGCAGTTCTTC. Translating it yields CASSLQTYNEQFF. The chain carries TRBV6-9 and TRBJ2-1; D gene ambiguous. V shed 4 bases and J shed 2 bases, with 6 bases lying between them. Germline V gene lookup returns CDR1 MNHGY and CDR2 SVAAGI. CDR3 size: 13 residues.

This clonotype was seen only a few times. The DNA for the CDR3 is TGCGCCAGCAGCTTGGTAGCGGGGGTGTCAGATACGCAGTATTTT. It is translated as CASSLVAGVSDTQYF. This chain connects TRBV5-1 to TRBJ2-3, with TRBD2 identical over 9 bases. With 0 bases clipped from V and 4 bases from J, the junction kept 3 bases outside the gene matches. The germline V gene encodes CDR1 SGHRS and CDR2 YFSETQ. CDR3 length: 15 residues.

J is TRBJ1-1 and V is TRBV6-5; a weak D match, TRBD1 (5 bases). This CDR3 spans 13 amino acids. V lost 4 bases and J lost 3, with 9 bases in between. From germline, CDR1 is MNHEY and CDR2 SVGAGI. CDR3 DNA: TGTGCCAGCAGTTTGGGGGAGGACACTGAAGCTTTCTTT. Its protein is CASSLGEDTEAFF.

The chain employs TRBV28 and TRBJ2-1, with D unclear. This CDR3 region has 15 residues. Trimming cost V 3 bases and J 7 bases, with 16 bases left between them. From germline, CDR1 is MDHEN and CDR2 SYDVKM. The CDR3 spells CASSFLAAGENEQFF. The CDR3 DNA is TGTGCCAGCAGTTTCCTGGCGGCCGGAGAGAATGAGCAGTTCTTC.

J is TRBJ2-7 and V is TRBV29-1; 10 bases are a match to TRBD1. With 0 bases clipped from V and 3 bases from J, the junction kept 2 bases outside the gene matches. Germline V gene lookup returns CDR1 SQVTM and CDR2 ANQGSEA. The CDR3 extends over 14 amino acids. CDR3 region: CSVEDGDRGYEQYF. For the CDR3, the DNA is TGCAGCGTTGAAGATGGGGACAGGGGCTACGAGCAGTACTTC.

This clonotype was observed a handful of times. A much more abundant neighbour one base away suggests this may be a read error. This chain links TRBV28 with TRBJ1-1; no definite D call. Per germline, CDR1 MDHEN and CDR2 SYDVKM. The CDR3 is 14 residues long. The chain's CDR3 is CASSFRRADTEASF. In nucleotides, the CDR3 is TGTGCCAGCAGTTTTCGGAGGGCAGACACTGAAGCTTCCTTT. Drawing the rest from reference TRBV28 and TRBJ1-1, the complete variable domain is DVKVTQSSRYLVKRTGEKVFLECVQDMDHENMFWYRQDPGLGLRLIYFSYDVKMKEKGDIPEGYSVSREKKERFSLILESASTNQTSMYLCASSFRRADTEASFGQGTRLTVV.

In this sample, this clonotype turned up many times. The chain uses TRBV28 and TRBJ2-7; weak D call: TRBD1 (6 bases). Germline-derived CDR1 and CDR2 are MDHEN and SYDVKM. The V end was cut by 6 bases, the J end by 5 bases, with 17 bases between. The CDR3 is 14 residues long. This CDR3 is CASSTGQPKDEQYF. CDR3 coding DNA: TGTGCCAGCAGCACCGGACAGCCGAAGGACGAGCAGTACTTC.

A few counts support this clonotype. The chain recombines TRBV20-1 with TRBJ2-7; TRBD1 matches at 7 bases. CDR1 is DFQATT and CDR2 is SNEGSKA in the germline V gene (reference sequence). V was pared by 6 bases and J by 3 bases, with 11 bases of the junction left unmatched. CDR3 length: 14 amino acids. CDR3 region: CSALPPRGLYEQYF. The CDR3 bases are TGCAGTGCCCTCCCGCCAAGGGGGCTCTACGAGCAGTACTTC.

The rearrangement joins TRBV2 to TRBJ2-5, with 10 positions matching TRBD1. The CDR3 contains 15 residues. V lost 8 bases, J lost 5 bases, and 11 bases stayed unmatched. Germline V lookup: CDR1 SNHLY, CDR2 FYNNEI. CDR3 coding DNA: TGTGCCAGCTCGGGGACAGGGGTTACCGGGGAGACCCAGTACTTC. The encoded protein is CASSGTGVTGETQYF.

At least ten counts were recorded for this clonotype. The chain links TRBV5-1 to TRBJ2-7; D gene ambiguous. V was pared by 0 bases and J by 6 bases, with 16 bases between. The CDR3 consists of 15 residues. CDR1 is SGHRS and CDR2 is YFSETQ in the germline V gene. Here the CDR3 DNA reads TGCGCCAGCAGCTTGGGGTCGGTGATTGATTCCGAGCAGTACTTC. It encodes CASSLGSVIDSEQYF.